This paragraph reports one T cell receptor (beta chain). Libraries were prepared by immunoSEQ multiplex PCR; TCRdb keeps only in-frame clonotypes and omits some of them. The data show 500,000 to 850,000 clones, around 87% seen once. This sample is drawn from a study of shared T cell receptors in the human thymus. Germline CDR1 reads MNHEY; CDR2 reads SMNVEV (reference sequence). V dropped 5 bases and J dropped 1 base, with 17 bases sitting between them. The CDR3 length is 16 residues. The same sample was also used in a study of human thymus T cells. That paper states: All donors were healthy Finnish infants who were undergoing corrective surgery to treat congenital heart defects. Thymic resections from corrective heart surgery supplied the tissue.

This sequence was found in a boy younger than two with a congenital heart defect. This chain joins TRBV27 and TRBJ2-5, with D hard to call. Material for sequencing was thymocytes. CDR3 region: CASSHSGLKFQETQYF. CDR3 coding DNA: TGTGCCAGCAGTCACAGTGGCCTAAAGTTCCAAGAGACCCAGTACTTC.